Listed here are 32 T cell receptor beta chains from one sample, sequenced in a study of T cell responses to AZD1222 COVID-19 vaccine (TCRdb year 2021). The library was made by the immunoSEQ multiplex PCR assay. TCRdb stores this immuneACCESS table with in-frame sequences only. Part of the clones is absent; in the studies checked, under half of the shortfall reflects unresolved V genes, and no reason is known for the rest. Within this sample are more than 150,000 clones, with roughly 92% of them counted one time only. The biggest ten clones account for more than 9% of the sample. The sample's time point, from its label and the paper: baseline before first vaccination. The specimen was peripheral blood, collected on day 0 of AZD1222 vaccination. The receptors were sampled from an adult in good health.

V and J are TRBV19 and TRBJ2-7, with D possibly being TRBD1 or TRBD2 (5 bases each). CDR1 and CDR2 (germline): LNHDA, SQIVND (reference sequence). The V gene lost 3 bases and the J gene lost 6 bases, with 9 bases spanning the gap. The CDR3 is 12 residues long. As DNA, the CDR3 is TGTGCCAGTAGTATGACCGGGGCCGAGCAGTACTTC. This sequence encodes CASSMTGAEQYF. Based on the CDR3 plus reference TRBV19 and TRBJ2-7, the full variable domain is DGGITQSPKYLFRKEGQNVTLSCEQNLNHDAMYWYRQDPGQGLRLIYYSQIVNDFQKGDIAEGYSVSREKKESFPLTVTSAQKNPTAFYLCASSMTGAEQYFGPGTRLTVT.

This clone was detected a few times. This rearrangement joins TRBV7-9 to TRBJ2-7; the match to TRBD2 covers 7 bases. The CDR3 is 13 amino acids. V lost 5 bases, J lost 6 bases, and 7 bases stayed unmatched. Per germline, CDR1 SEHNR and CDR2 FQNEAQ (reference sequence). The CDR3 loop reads CASSRTGGVEQYF. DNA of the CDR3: TGTGCCAGCAGCCGGACGGGGGGAGTCGAGCAGTACTTC. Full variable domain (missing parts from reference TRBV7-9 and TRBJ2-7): DTGVSQNPRHKITKRGQNVTFRCDPISEHNRLYWYRQTLGQGPEFLTYFQNEAQLEKSRLLSDRFSAERPKGSFSTLEIQRTEQGDSAMYLCASSRTGGVEQYFGPGTRLTVT.

DNA for the CDR3: TGTGCCAGCAGGGCGGGAGAAGTCGAGCAGTACTTC. It encodes CASRAGEVEQYF. The V and J genes are TRBV12-3 or TRBV12-4 and TRBJ2-7; TRBD2 agrees at 7 bases. CDR3 length equals 12 residues. J lost 6 bases, V lost 6 bases, and 5 bases had no gene match.

Here the CDR3 DNA reads TGTGCCAGCAGTCCCTCGGGGGTGTTCTATGGCTACACCTTC. Protein: CASSPSGVFYGYTF. The V call is TRBV27, the J call TRBJ1-2; possibly TRBD1 for D (5 bases). CDR1 and CDR2 from the germline V gene are MNHEY and SMNVEV (reference sequence). Trimming left V 5 bases short and J 4 bases short, with 14 bases between. This CDR3 is built from 14 residues.

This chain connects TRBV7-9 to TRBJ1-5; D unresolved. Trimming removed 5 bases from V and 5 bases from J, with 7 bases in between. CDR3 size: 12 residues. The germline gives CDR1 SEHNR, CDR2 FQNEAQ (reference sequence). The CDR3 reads CASSLPDQPQHF. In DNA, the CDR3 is TGTGCCAGCAGCCTACCCGATCAGCCCCAGCATTTT.

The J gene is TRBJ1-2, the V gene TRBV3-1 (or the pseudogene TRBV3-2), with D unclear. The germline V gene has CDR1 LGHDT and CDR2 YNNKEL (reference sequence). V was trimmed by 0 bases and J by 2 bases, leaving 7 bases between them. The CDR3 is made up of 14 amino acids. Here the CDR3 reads CASSQDGENYGYTF. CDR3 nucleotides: TGTGCCAGCAGCCAAGATGGGGAGAACTATGGCTACACCTTC.

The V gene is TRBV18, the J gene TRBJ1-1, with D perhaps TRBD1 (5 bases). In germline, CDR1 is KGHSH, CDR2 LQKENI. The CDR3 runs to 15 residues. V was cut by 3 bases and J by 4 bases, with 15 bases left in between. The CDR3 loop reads CASSPGTNRGTEAFF. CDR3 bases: TGTGCCAGCTCACCCGGGACCAACCGAGGCACTGAAGCTTTCTTT.

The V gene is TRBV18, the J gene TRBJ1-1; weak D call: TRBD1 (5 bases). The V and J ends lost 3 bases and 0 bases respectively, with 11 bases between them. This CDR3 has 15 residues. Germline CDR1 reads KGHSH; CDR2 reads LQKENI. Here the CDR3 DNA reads TGTGCCAGCTCACCCTCCTCCAGGGTGAACACTGAAGCTTTCTTT. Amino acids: CASSPSSRVNTEAFF.

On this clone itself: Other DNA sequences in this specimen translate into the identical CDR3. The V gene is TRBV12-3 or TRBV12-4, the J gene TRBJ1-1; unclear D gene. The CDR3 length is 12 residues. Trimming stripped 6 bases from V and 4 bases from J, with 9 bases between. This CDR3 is CASRPGGTEAFF. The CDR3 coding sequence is TGTGCCAGCAGACCCGGAGGCACTGAAGCTTTCTTT.

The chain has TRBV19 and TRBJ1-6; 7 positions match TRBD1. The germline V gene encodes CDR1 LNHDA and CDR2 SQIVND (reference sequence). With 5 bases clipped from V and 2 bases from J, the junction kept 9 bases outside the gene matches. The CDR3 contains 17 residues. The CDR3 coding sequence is TGTGCCAGTAGTGGCCGACAGGGATCCACCTATAATTCACCCCTCCACTTT. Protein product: CASSGRQGSTYNSPLHF.

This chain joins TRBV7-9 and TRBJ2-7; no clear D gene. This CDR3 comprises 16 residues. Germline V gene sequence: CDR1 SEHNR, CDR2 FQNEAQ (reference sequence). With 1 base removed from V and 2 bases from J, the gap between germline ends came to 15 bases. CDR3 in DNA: TGTGCCAGCAGCTTAGGGGGTCTTCTCCCAACCTACGAGCAGTACTTC. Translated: CASSLGGLLPTYEQYF.

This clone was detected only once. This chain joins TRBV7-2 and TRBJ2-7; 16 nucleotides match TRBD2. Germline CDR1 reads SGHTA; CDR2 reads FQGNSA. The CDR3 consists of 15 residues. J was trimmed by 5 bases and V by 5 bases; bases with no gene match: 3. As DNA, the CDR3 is TGTGCCAGCAGCCCGGGACTAGCGGGAGGGAACGAGCAGTACTTC. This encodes CASSPGLAGGNEQYF.

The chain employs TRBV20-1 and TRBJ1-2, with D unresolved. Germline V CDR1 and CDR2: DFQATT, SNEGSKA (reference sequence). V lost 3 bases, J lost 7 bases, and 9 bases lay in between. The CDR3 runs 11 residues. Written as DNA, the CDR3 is TGCAGTGCTAGCATGAGCGCTGGCTACACCTTC. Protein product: CSASMSAGYTF.

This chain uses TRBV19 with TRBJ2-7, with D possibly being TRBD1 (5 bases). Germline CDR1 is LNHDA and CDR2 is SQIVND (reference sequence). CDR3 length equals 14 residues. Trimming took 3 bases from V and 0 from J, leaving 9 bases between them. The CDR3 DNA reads TGTGCCAGTAGTATGGGGCGCAGCTCCTACGAGCAGTACTTC. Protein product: CASSMGRSSYEQYF.

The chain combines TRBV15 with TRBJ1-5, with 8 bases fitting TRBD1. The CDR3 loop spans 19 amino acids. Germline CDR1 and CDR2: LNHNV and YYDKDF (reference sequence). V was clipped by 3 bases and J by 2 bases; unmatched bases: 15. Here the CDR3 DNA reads TGTGCCACCAGCAGGGGGGAGGAACAGGGGGAGTTCGGCAATCAGCCCCAGCATTTT. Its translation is CATSRGEEQGEFGNQPQHF.

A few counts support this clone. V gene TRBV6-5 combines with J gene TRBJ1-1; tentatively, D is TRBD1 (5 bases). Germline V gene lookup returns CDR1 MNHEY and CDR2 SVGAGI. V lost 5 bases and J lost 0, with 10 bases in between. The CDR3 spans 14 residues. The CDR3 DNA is TGTGCCAGCAGTAACGCGGGACTGAACACTGAAGCTTTCTTT. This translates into CASSNAGLNTEAFF.

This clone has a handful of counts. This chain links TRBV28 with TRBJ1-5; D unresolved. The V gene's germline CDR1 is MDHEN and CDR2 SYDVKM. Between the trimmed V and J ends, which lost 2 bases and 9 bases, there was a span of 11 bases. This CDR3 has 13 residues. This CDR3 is CASSLEFLRPQHF. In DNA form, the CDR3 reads TGTGCCAGCAGTTTAGAGTTCCTGAGGCCCCAGCATTTT.

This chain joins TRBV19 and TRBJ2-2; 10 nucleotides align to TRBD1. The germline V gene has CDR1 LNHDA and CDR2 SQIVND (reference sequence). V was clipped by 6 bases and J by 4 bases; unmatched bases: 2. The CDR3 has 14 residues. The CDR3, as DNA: TGTGCCAGTAGAGGGACAGGGGTCACCGGGGAGCTGTTTTTT. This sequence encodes CASRGTGVTGELFF.

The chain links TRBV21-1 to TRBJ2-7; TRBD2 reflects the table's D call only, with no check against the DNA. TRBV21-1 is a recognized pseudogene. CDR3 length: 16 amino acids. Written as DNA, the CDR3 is TGTGCCAGCAGCATACTGGAGGATGGGGGGACCTACGAGCAGTACTTC. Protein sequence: CASSILEDGGTYEQYF.

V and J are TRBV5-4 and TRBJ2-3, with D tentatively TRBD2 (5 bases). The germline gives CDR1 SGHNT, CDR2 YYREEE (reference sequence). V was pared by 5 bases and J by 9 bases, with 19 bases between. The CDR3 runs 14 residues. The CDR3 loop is CASRPGSQGGTQYF. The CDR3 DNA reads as TGTGCCAGCAGACCCGGGTCCCAAGGAGGAACGCAGTATTTT.

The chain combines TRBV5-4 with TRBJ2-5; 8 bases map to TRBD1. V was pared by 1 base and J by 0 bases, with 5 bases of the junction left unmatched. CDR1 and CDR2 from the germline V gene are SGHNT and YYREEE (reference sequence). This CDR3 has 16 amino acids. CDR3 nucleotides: TGTGCCAGCAGCTTGCCGAGACAGGGGTACCAAGAGACCCAGTACTTC. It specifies CASSLPRQGYQETQYF.

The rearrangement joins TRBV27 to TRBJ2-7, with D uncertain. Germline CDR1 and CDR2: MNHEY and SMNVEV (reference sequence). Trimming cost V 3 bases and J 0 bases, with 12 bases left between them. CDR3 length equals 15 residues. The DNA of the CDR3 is TGTGCCAGCAGTTTTGAGGAGTCGAGCTCCTACGAGCAGTACGTC. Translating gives CASSFEESSSYEQYV.

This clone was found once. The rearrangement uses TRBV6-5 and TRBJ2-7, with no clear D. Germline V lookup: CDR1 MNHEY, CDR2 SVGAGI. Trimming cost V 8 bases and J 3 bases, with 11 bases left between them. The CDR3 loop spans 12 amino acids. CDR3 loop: CASGNPYYEQYF. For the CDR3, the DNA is TGTGCCAGCGGCAATCCGTACTACGAGCAGTACTTC.

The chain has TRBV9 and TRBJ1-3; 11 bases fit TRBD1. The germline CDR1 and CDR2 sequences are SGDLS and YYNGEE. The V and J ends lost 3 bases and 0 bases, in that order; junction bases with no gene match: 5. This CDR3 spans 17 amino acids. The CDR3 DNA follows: TGTGCCAGCAGCGCTACGGGACAGGGGGTCTCTGGAAACACCATATATTTT. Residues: CASSATGQGVSGNTIYF.

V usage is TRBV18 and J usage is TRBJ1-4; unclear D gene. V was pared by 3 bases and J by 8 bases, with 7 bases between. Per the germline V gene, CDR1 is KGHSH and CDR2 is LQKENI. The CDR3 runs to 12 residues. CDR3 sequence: CASSPEEEKLFF. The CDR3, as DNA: TGTGCCAGCTCACCCGAGGAAGAAAAACTGTTTTTT.

This CDR3 reads CASSRWLAGGLYNEQFF. The CDR3 DNA follows: TGTGCCAGCAGCCGCTGGTTAGCGGGGGGGCTTTACAATGAGCAGTTCTTC. The rearrangement joins TRBV6-2 or TRBV6-3 to TRBJ2-1; 11 bases match TRBD2. J lost 4 bases, V lost 6 bases, and 11 bases had no gene match. This CDR3 comprises 17 residues. Germline-derived CDR1 and CDR2 are MNHEY and SVGEGT.

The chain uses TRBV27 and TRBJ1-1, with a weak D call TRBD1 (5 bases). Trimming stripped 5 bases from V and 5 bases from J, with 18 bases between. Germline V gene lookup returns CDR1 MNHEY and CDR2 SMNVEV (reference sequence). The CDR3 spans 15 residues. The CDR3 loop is CASSPLPGRGTEAFF. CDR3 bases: TGTGCCAGCAGTCCCCTTCCCGGACGGGGGACTGAAGCTTTCTTT.

The CDR3 protein is CATSDPRQAKEAFF. DNA for the CDR3: TGTGCCACCAGTGACCCTCGACAGGCTAAAGAAGCTTTCTTT. This sequence joins TRBV24-1 and TRBJ1-1; a weak D match, TRBD1 (6 bases). Germline loops: CDR1 KGHDR, CDR2 SFDVKD. The CDR3 contains 14 residues. Trimming took 4 bases from V and 8 from J, leaving 16 bases between them.

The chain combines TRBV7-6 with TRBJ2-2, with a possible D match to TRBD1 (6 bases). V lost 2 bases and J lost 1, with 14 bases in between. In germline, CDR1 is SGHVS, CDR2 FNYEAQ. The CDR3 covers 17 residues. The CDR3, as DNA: TGTGCCAGCAGCTTACTCACAGGGACATGGAACACCGGGGAGCTGTTTTTT. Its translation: CASSLLTGTWNTGELFF. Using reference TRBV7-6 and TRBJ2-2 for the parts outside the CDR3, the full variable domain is GAGVSQSPRYKVTKRGQDVALRCDPISGHVSLYWYRQALGQGPEFLTYFNYEAQQDKSGLPNDRFSAERPEGSISTLTIQRTEQRDSAMYRCASSLLTGTWNTGELFFGEGSRLTVL.

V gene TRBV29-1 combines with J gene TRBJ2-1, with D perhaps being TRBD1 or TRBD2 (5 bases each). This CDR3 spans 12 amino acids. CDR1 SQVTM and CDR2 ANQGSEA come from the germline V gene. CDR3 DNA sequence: TGCAGTGGGGGTCTCGAATGGAATGAGCAGTTCTTC. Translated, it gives CSGGLEWNEQFF.

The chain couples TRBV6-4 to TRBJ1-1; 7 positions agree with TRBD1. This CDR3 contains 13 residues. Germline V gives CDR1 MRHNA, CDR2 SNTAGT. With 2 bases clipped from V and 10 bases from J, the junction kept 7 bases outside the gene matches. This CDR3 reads CASSDTGAGLAFF. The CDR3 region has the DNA TGTGCCAGCAGTGACACAGGGGCGGGACTAGCTTTCTTT.

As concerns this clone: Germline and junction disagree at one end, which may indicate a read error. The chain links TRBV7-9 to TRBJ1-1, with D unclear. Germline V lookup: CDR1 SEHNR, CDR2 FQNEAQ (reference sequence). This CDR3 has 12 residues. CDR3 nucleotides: TGTGCCAGCAGCCGCGCGAACCCTGAAGCTTTCTTT. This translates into CASSRANPEAFF. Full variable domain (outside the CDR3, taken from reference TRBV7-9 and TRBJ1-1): DTGVSQNPRHKITKRGQNVTFRCDPISEHNRLYWYRQTLGQGPEFLTYFQNEAQLEKSRLLSDRFSAERPKGSFSTLEIQRTEQGDSAMYLCASSRANPEAFFGQGTRLTVV.